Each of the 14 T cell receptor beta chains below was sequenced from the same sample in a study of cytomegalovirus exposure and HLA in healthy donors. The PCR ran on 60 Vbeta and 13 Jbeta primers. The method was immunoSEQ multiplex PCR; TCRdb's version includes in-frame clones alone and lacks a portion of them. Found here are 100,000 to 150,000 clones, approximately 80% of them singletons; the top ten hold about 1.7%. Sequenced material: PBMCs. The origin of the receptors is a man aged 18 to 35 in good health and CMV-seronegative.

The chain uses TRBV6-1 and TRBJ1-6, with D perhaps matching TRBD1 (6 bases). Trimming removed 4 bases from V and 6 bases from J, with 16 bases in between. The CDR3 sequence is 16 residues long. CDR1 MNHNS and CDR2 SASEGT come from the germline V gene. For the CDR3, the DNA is TGTGCCAGCAGTGGAGGTAGGGGGTTAGGTAATTCACCCCTCCACTTT. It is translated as CASSGGRGLGNSPLHF.

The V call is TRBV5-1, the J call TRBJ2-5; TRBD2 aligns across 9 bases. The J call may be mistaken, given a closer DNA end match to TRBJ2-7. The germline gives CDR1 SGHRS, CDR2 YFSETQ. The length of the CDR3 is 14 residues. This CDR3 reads CASMEGSGGYEQYF. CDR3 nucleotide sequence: TGCGCCAGCATGGAGGGTAGCGGGGGTTACGAGCAGTACTTC.

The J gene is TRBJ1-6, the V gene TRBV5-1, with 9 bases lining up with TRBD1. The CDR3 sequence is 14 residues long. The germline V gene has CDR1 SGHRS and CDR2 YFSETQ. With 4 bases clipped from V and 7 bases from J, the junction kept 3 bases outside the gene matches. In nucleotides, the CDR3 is TGCGCCAGCAGCGTCGACAGGGGGAATTCACCCCTCCACTTT. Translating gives CASSVDRGNSPLHF. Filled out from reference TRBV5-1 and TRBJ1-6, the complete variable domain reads KAGVTQTPRYLIKTRGQQVTLSCSPISGHRSVSWYQQTPGQGLQFLFEYFSETQRNKGNFPGRFSGRQFSNSRSEMNVSTLELGDSALYLCASSVDRGNSPLHFGNGTRLTVT.

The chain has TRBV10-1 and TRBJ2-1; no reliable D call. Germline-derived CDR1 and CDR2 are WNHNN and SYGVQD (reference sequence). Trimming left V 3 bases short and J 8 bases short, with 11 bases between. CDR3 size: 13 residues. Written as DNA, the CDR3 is TGCGCCAGCAGTGATCAGATTCGGGATGAGCAGTTCTTC. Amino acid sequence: CASSDQIRDEQFF.

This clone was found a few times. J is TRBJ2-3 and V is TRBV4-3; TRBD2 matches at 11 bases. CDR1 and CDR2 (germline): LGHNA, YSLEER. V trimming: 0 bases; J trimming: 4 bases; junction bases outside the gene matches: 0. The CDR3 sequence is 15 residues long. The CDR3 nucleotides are TGCGCCAGCAGCCAAGATAGCGGGGGGGCAGATACGCAGTATTTT. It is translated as CASSQDSGGADTQYF.

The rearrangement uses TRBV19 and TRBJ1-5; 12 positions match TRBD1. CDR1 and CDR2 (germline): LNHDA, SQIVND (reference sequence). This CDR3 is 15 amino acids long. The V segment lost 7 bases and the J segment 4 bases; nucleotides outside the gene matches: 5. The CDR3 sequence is CASIQGQGANQPQHF. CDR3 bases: TGTGCCAGTATCCAGGGACAGGGGGCGAATCAGCCCCAGCATTTT.

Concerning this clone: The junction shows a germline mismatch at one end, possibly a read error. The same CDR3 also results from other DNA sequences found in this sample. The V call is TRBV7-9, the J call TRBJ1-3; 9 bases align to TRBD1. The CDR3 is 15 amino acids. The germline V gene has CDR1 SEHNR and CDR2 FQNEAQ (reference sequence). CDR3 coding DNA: TGTGCCAGTAGCTTAATCGAACAGGGGGCAGACACCATATATTTT. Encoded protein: CASSLIEQGADTIYF.

In DNA, the CDR3 is TGTGCCAGCAGCCACCTGAACGCGCAGGATGGCTACACCTTC. Protein sequence: CASSHLNAQDGYTF. The genes are TRBV16 and TRBJ1-2; no definite D call. Germline assignment: CDR1 KGHSY and CDR2 FQNENV. Trimming removed 3 bases at V and 6 bases at J, with 14 bases between. The CDR3 runs to 14 residues.

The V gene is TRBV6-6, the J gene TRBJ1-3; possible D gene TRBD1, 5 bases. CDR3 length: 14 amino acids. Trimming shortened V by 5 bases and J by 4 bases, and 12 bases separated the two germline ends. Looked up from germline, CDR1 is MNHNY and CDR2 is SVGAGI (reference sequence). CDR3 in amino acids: CASSQGVEGNTIYF. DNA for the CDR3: TGTGCCAGCAGTCAAGGGGTGGAAGGAAACACCATATATTTT.

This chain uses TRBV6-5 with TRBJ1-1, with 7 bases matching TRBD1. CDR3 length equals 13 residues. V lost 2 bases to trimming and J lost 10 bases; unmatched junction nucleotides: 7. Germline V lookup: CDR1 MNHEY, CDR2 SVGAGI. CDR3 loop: CASSYGTVKGAFF. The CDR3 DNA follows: TGTGCCAGCAGTTACGGGACAGTCAAAGGAGCTTTCTTT.

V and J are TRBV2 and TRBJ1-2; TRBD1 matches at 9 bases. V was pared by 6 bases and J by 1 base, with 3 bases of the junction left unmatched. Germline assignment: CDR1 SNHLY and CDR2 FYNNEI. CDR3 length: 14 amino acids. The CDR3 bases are TGTGCCAGCAGGGGACAGGGACTTAACTATGGCTACACCTTC. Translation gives CASRGQGLNYGYTF.

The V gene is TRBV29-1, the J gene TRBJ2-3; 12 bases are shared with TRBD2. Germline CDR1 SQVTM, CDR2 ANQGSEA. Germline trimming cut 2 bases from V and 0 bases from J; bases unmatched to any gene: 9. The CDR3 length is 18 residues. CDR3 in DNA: TGCAGCGTTGAATATCCCGGACTAGCGGGGAAAAGCACAGATACGCAGTATTTT. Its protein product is CSVEYPGLAGKSTDTQYF.

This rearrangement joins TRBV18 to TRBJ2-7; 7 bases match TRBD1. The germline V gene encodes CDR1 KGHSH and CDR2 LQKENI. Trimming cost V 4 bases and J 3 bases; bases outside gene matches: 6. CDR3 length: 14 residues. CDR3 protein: CASSRGQAGYEQYF. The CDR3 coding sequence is TGTGCCAGCTCACGTGGACAGGCTGGCTACGAGCAGTACTTC.

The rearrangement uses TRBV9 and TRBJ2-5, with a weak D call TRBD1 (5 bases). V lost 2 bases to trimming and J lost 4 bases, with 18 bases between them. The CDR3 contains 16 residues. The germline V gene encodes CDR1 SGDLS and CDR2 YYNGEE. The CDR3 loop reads CASSVVNRIQGETQYF. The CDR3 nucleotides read TGTGCCAGCAGCGTTGTGAACCGGATTCAGGGAGAGACCCAGTACTTC. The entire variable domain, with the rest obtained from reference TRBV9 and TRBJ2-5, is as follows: DSGVTQTPKHLITATGQRVTLRCSPRSGDLSVYWYQQSLDQGLQFLIQYYNGEERAKGNILERFSAQQFPDLHSELNLSSLELGDSALYFCASSVVNRIQGETQYFGPGTRLLVL.